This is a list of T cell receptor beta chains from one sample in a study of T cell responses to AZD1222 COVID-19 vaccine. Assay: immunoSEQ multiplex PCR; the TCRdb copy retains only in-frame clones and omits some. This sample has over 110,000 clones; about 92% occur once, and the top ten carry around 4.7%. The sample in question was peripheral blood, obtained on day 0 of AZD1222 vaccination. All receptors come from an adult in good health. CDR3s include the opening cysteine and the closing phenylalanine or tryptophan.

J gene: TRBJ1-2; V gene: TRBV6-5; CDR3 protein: CASTRQGYGYTF
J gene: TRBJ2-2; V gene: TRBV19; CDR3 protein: CASKAGELFF
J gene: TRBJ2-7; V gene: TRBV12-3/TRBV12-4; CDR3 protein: CASSLPDAYEQYF
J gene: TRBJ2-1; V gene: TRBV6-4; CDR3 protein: CASKAVWDEQFF
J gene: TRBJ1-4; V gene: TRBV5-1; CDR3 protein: CASSLGGGARSEKLFF
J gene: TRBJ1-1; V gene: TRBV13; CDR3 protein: CASSLSPVNTEAFF
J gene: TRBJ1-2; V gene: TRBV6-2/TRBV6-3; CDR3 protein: CASSRARNLNYGYTF
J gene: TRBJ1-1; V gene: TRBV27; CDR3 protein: CASSTTKGVEAFF
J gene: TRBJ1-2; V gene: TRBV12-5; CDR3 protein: CASGLGTTTAGYGYTF
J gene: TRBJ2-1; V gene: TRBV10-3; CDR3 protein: CAISVVGGAASYNEQFF
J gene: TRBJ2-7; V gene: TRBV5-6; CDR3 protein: CASSLFGTYGSEQYF
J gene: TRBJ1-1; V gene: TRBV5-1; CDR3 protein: CASSSQTGGSEAFF
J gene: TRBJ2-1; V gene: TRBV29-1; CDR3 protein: CSVGGVSYNEQFF
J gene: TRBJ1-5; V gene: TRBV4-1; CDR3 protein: CASSQFTDQPQHF
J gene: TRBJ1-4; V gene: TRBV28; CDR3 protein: CASTPPQGALSEKLFF
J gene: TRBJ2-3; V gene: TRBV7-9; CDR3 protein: CASSLASNPDTQYF
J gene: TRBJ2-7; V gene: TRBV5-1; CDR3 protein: CASSLIADSYEQYF
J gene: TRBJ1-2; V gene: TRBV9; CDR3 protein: CASSVGPGYAGYTF
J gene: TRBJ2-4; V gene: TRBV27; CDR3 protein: CASSPPEIAKNIQYF
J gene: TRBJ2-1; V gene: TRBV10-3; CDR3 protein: CAISESLGLAETYNEQFF
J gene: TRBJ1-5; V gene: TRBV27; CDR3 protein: CASRQGSNQPQHF